This T cell receptor (beta chain) comes out of a study of blood T cell repertoires in COVID-19. This table comes from immunoSEQ multiplex PCR, and its TCRdb copy is limited to in-frame clones, with some not included. The table shows some 48,000 clones, with around 83% occurring only once. Germline V gives CDR1 KGHDR, CDR2 SFDVKD. V shed 0 bases and J shed 1 base, with 12 bases lying between them. The CDR3 runs 17 residues. V usage is TRBV24-1 and J usage is TRBJ2-1; D possibly corresponds to TRBD2 (5 bases). The sequence was collected from a human donor in a cohort sampled during active COVID-19. Sequenced input: peripheral blood. For the CDR3, the DNA is TGTGCCACCAGTGATTTGGCCCCCTCGGGGTCCTACAATGAGCAGTTCTTC. This codes for CATSDLAPSGSYNEQFF.